The 23 T cell receptor beta chains listed next were all sequenced from one sample in a study of T cell changes during pregnancy in multiple sclerosis (dated by TCRdb to between 2019 and 2020). Library prep was done by the immunoSEQ multiplex PCR assay. TCRdb obtained this table from immuneACCESS and retained in-frame rearrangements with V and J assigned. These tables miss some clones; where compared with another copy, unresolved V genes account for less than half of the shortfall, and the remainder is unexplained. A total of tens of thousands of clones appear in this sample, approximately 93% of them only once. More than 2% of the sample is held by the ten biggest clonotypes. This sample comprised peripheral blood, obtained in the second trimester of pregnancy. The receptors shown here come from a female donor with multiple sclerosis, enrolled in a pregnancy study.

The chain joins TRBV5-1 to TRBJ1-2; 11 bases map to TRBD1. Germline V gives CDR1 SGHRS, CDR2 YFSETQ. After removal of 4 bases from V and 7 bases from J, the junction contained 6 bases not matched to a gene. The length of the CDR3 is 14 residues. Written as DNA, the CDR3 is TGCGCCAGCAGCCTCGGACAGGGGGCAGGTGGCTACACCTTC. As protein: CASSLGQGAGGYTF.

The chain joins TRBV9 to TRBJ2-1, with TRBD2 identical over 12 bases. Germline CDR1 SGDLS, CDR2 YYNGEE. The length of the CDR3 is 16 residues. Losses at the gene ends were 3 bases for V and 9 bases for J; bases not matched to a gene: 10. In DNA form, the CDR3 reads TGTGCCAGCAGCGCAATTTCTAGCGGGGGGGCCTCTGAGCAGTTCTTC. It encodes CASSAISSGGASEQFF. The complete variable domain, with remaining parts taken from reference TRBV9 and TRBJ2-1, reads DSGVTQTPKHLITATGQRVTLRCSPRSGDLSVYWYQQSLDQGLQFLIQYYNGEERAKGNILERFSAQQFPDLHSELNLSSLELGDSALYFCASSAISSGGASEQFFGPGTRLTVL.

V gene TRBV5-1 combines with J gene TRBJ2-5; TRBD1 agrees at 7 bases. The CDR3 is 14 amino acids. V lost 3 bases and J lost 4; bases outside the gene matches: 6. Per germline, CDR1 SGHRS and CDR2 YFSETQ. This CDR3 is CASSSDRVVETQYF. DNA of the CDR3: TGCGCCAGCAGCTCCGACAGGGTGGTAGAGACCCAGTACTTC.

This clone was counted a single time. The chain carries TRBV5-4 and TRBJ2-1; no definite D call. The CDR3 has 13 amino acids. The V gene lost 2 bases and the J gene lost 5 bases, with 8 bases spanning the gap. The germline V gene has CDR1 SGHNT and CDR2 YYREEE (reference sequence). CDR3 coding DNA: TGTGCCAGCAGCTTTCTGGCGGACAATGAGCAGTTCTTC. This translates into CASSFLADNEQFF. Together with reference TRBV5-4 and TRBJ2-1, the CDR3 gives the full variable domain: ETGVTQSPTHLIKTRGQQVTLRCSSQSGHNTVSWYQQALGQGPQFIFQYYREEENGRGNFPPRFSGLQFPNYSSELNVNALELDDSALYLCASSFLADNEQFFGPGTRLTVL.

This chain links TRBV5-6 with TRBJ1-2; TRBD1 matches 11 bases. V shed 3 bases, J shed 6 bases, and the junction held 7 bases outside the gene matches. The CDR3 extends over 15 amino acids. The germline V gene encodes CDR1 SGHDT and CDR2 YYEEEE. This chain's CDR3 is CASSSPRTGGHGYTF. The CDR3 DNA follows: TGTGCCAGCAGCTCCCCCAGGACAGGGGGCCATGGCTACACCTTC.

This chain links TRBV19 with TRBJ1-1, with D perhaps matching TRBD1 (6 bases). The V end was cut by 6 bases, the J end by 4 bases, with 9 bases between. Germline V gene sequence: CDR1 LNHDA, CDR2 SQIVND (reference sequence). The CDR3 runs to 12 residues. CDR3 residues: CASRQGRTEAFF. The CDR3 nucleotides are TGTGCCAGTAGACAGGGTCGCACTGAAGCTTTCTTT.

The chain is built from TRBV19 and TRBJ1-4; the D gene is possibly TRBD1 (6 bases). Germline V gives CDR1 LNHDA, CDR2 SQIVND (reference sequence). With 8 bases removed from V and 1 base from J, the gap between germline ends came to 20 bases. The CDR3 sequence is 17 residues long. CDR3 sequence (DNA): TGTGCCAGTCGACCGCCGATACAACAGGGAACTAATGAAAAACTGTTTTTT. This sequence encodes CASRPPIQQGTNEKLFF.

The rearrangement joins TRBV6-5 to TRBJ2-7; 8 bases align to TRBD1. The CDR3 has 15 residues. The V segment lost 7 bases and the J segment 2 bases; nucleotides outside the gene matches: 10. CDR1 and CDR2 (germline): MNHEY, SVGAGI. In nucleotides, the CDR3 is TGTGCCAGCACCCCCGGGGACAGGAGTCCCTACGAGCAGTACTTC. As protein: CASTPGDRSPYEQYF.

The V gene is TRBV5-1, the J gene TRBJ1-2; no definite D call. The V gene's germline CDR1 is SGHRS and CDR2 YFSETQ. V was trimmed by 0 bases and J by 3 bases, leaving 15 bases between them. The CDR3 consists of 16 residues. CDR3 sequence (DNA): TGCGCCAGCAGCTTGGCTGGGCAGTCTGGCGACTATGGCTACACCTTC. Protein: CASSLAGQSGDYGYTF. The variable domain in full, with the rest retrieved from reference TRBV5-1 and TRBJ1-2, is KAGVTQTPRYLIKTRGQQVTLSCSPISGHRSVSWYQQTPGQGLQFLFEYFSETQRNKGNFPGRFSGRQFSNSRSEMNVSTLELGDSALYLCASSLAGQSGDYGYTFGSGTRLTVV.

The rearrangement uses TRBV5-1 and TRBJ2-3; TRBD2 might be the D (5 bases). Germline V gives CDR1 SGHRS, CDR2 YFSETQ. The V gene lost 4 bases and the J gene lost 3 bases, with 6 bases spanning the gap. This CDR3 is 12 amino acids long. The CDR3 DNA sequence: TGCGCCAGCAGCGGGGAGACAGATACGCAGTATTTT. As protein: CASSGETDTQYF. Full variable domain (remainder filled in from reference TRBV5-1 and TRBJ2-3): KAGVTQTPRYLIKTRGQQVTLSCSPISGHRSVSWYQQTPGQGLQFLFEYFSETQRNKGNFPGRFSGRQFSNSRSEMNVSTLELGDSALYLCASSGETDTQYFGPGTRLTVL.

This clone was picked up one time. The rearrangement joins TRBV11-2 to TRBJ1-2; 8 bases match TRBD1. J gave up 8 bases and V 0 bases, and 5 bases lay outside the gene matches. CDR3 size: 14 residues. The V gene's germline CDR1 is SGHAT and CDR2 FQNNGV. CDR3: CASSLERTGKGYTF. As DNA, the CDR3 is TGTGCCAGCAGCTTAGAGAGGACAGGGAAAGGCTACACCTTC.

This chain uses TRBV5-1 with TRBJ1-2; 12 bases are a match to TRBD1. This CDR3 has 19 amino acids. The ends lost 0 bases at V and 8 bases at J; junction bases unmatched: 17. Germline V gene sequence: CDR1 SGHRS, CDR2 YFSETQ. CDR3 nucleotide sequence: TGCGCCAGCAGCTTGGGAGACCGGGACAGGGGGCGCCTTATGGGAGGCTACACCTTC. It encodes CASSLGDRDRGRLMGGYTF.

The chain is built from TRBV19 and TRBJ2-3, with TRBD2 identical over 11 bases. The CDR3 has 15 residues. The germline V gene encodes CDR1 LNHDA and CDR2 SQIVND (reference sequence). The ends lost 7 bases at V and 4 bases at J; junction bases unmatched: 7. The CDR3 coding sequence is TGTGCCAGTACTCCACTAGCGGGAGTCTCAGATACGCAGTATTTT. Amino acids: CASTPLAGVSDTQYF.

The V and J genes are TRBV27 and TRBJ2-3, with D maybe TRBD2 (5 bases). Trimming took 3 bases from V and 0 from J, leaving 13 bases between them. The CDR3 runs 16 residues. Germline V gives CDR1 MNHEY, CDR2 SMNVEV (reference sequence). CDR3 residues: CASSFSQRYSTDTQYF. CDR3 DNA: TGTGCCAGCAGTTTCTCCCAGCGGTATAGCACAGATACGCAGTATTTT.

The chain carries TRBV18 and TRBJ2-7; TRBD2 agrees at 7 bases. V shed 4 bases, J shed 2 bases, and the junction held 17 bases outside the gene matches. Germline V gene sequence: CDR1 KGHSH, CDR2 LQKENI. This CDR3 has 18 residues. The CDR3 loop is CASSLNRVAGGLTYEQYF. CDR3 coding DNA: TGTGCCAGCTCACTTAATCGGGTTGCCGGGGGACTAACCTACGAGCAGTACTTC.

The chain couples TRBV6-1 to TRBJ1-2, with D possibly TRBD1 on 5 matching bases. Germline CDR1 is MNHNS and CDR2 is SASEGT. The CDR3 runs 15 residues. Trimming took off 10 bases at V and 8 bases at J, with 26 bases between the two ends. The CDR3 DNA reads TGTGCCATCTTTGACCCCGGGAGGGCAGGGCGAGGCTACACCTTC. Protein sequence: CAIFDPGRAGRGYTF.

The chain has TRBV4-1 and TRBJ2-7; perhaps TRBD2 as D (6 bases). Trimming took 1 base from V and 7 from J, leaving 14 bases between them. CDR1 is MGHRA and CDR2 is YSYEKL in the germline V gene. This CDR3 has 14 residues. The CDR3 sequence is CASSQAGLPLEQYF. In nucleotides, the CDR3 is TGCGCCAGCAGCCAAGCGGGACTGCCTTTGGAGCAGTACTTC.

V and J are TRBV30 and TRBJ2-7; 8 bases align to TRBD2. This CDR3 comprises 16 residues. V was pared by 5 bases and J by 6 bases, with 18 bases of the junction left unmatched. The germline V gene encodes CDR1 GTSNPN and CDR2 SVGIG (reference sequence). In DNA, the CDR3 is TGTGCCTGGGAAAGCGGGGGTCTTTTTACTGTACGCGAGCAGTACTTC. The encoded protein is CAWESGGLFTVREQYF.

This clone was detected a few times. The rearrangement uses TRBV7-6 and TRBJ1-1; a possible D gene is TRBD1 (6 bases). Between the trimmed V and J ends, which lost 1 base and 2 bases, there was a span of 23 bases. Germline V gene data show CDR1 as SGHVS and CDR2 as FNYEAQ. This CDR3 has 19 residues. The CDR3 here is CASSLVGGGREGPNTEAFF. The CDR3 region has the DNA TGTGCCAGCAGCTTAGTTGGGGGGGGCAGGGAGGGACCTAACACTGAAGCTTTCTTT.

The V and J genes are TRBV5-1 and TRBJ2-1, with 11 bases lining up with TRBD1. CDR3 size: 18 residues. The trim removed 3 bases at V and 6 bases at J, leaving 14 bases unmatched. CDR1 and CDR2 from the germline V gene are SGHRS and YFSETQ. The CDR3 is CASSYLPRTGGASNEQFF. The CDR3 nucleotides read TGCGCCAGCAGCTACTTACCAAGGACAGGGGGCGCGTCCAATGAGCAGTTCTTC.

The gene calls are TRBV19 and TRBJ2-7; D perhaps matches TRBD1 (6 bases). The CDR3 has 13 amino acids. CDR1 and CDR2 (germline): LNHDA, SQIVND (reference sequence). The V and J ends lost 3 bases and 6 bases respectively, with 12 bases between them. The CDR3 is CASSIIQGGEQYF. CDR3 sequence (DNA): TGTGCCAGTAGTATTATACAGGGTGGCGAGCAGTACTTC.

The chain joins TRBV5-4 to TRBJ1-4; 7 bases line up with TRBD1. This CDR3 spans 15 amino acids. Losses at the gene ends were 5 bases for V and 0 bases for J; bases not matched to a gene: 4. The germline CDR1 and CDR2 sequences are SGHNT and YYREEE (reference sequence). As DNA, the CDR3 is TGTGCCAGCAGACCGGGACAGTCAACTAATGAAAAACTGTTTTTT. This gives the protein CASRPGQSTNEKLFF. The whole variable domain, filled in from reference TRBV5-4 and TRBJ1-4, reads ETGVTQSPTHLIKTRGQQVTLRCSSQSGHNTVSWYQQALGQGPQFIFQYYREEENGRGNFPPRFSGLQFPNYSSELNVNALELDDSALYLCASRPGQSTNEKLFFGSGTQLSVL.

In this sample, this clone turned up once. The CDR3 reads CASSRTLRETQYF. The CDR3 nucleotides are TGTGCCAGCAGTCGGACTCTACGAGAGACCCAGTACTTC. The chain is built from TRBV27 and TRBJ2-5, with D perhaps TRBD2 (5 bases). CDR3 size: 13 residues. V shed 5 bases and J shed 4 bases, with 11 bases lying between them. CDR1 is MNHEY, CDR2 SMNVEV, per germline (reference sequence).